The sequence of this T cell receptor beta chain was determined in a study of T cells in Graves' hyperthyroidism and ophthalmopathy. This clonotype was detected many times. Its antigen is not identified. Trimming cost V 2 bases and J 8 bases; bases outside gene matches: 7. The germline V gene encodes CDR1 SGHRS and CDR2 YFSETQ. This CDR3 region has 14 residues. General observations from the study: Appearing also in blood were most of the thyroid clonotypes expanded above 0.001. Ophthalmopathy stood apart from stable hyperthyroidism in a 13 V-J model.

The investigators amplified TCR beta CDR3 regions from RNA transcripts. The HTBI primer set was used in a first-round RT-PCR of the TCR CDR3. TCRdb redid the calling of the multiplex PCR reads with MiXCR, one entry per CDR3 protein. The sample records approximately 430,000 distinct CDR3 sequences, approximately 15% being singletons. The clonotype comes from a woman under 30 with Graves' hyperthyroidism. Input material: blood. The chain employs TRBV5-1 and TRBJ1-2; TRBD1 matches at 9 bases. CDR3 sequence reads: CASSFPDRGWGYTF. In DNA form, the CDR3 reads TGCGCCAGCAGCTTCCCGGACAGGGGATGGGGCTACACCTTC.